This TCR beta chain was observed in a study of T cells in Graves' hyperthyroidism and ophthalmopathy (dated by TCRdb to about 2019). Regarding the complete study: Peripheral blood was collected at initial diagnosis, before any treatment. TCR V-J signatures able to tell the groups apart were searched for in a discovery cohort of approximately 95 patients, of whom about 40 had Graves' ophthalmopathy and under 65 had stable Graves' hyperthyroidism. Whether ophthalmopathy could be predicted prospectively was tested in an independent validation cohort made up of under 20 hyperthyroidism patients plus 17 patients who later progressed to ophthalmopathy. The 100 discovery patients were randomly divided into training and test sets at a 7:3 ratio. The study also compared thyroid tissue and blood T-cell repertoires from about six Graves' hyperthyroidism patients. Once sampling was done, hyperthyroidism patients were given methimazole at a starting dose of 30 mg daily, whereas ophthalmopathy patients were given high-dose intravenous methylprednisolone. The paper reports TCR Vbeta CDR3 sequencing of approximately 140 peripheral blood samples: over 40 ophthalmopathy, fewer than 80 hyperthyroidism and some 17 progressor patients.

The TCR beta CDR3 regions were amplified from RNA transcripts. The first round of RT-PCR for the TCR CDR3 was performed with the HTBI primer set and the Qiagen OneStep RT-PCR kit. Libraries were constructed in a second round of multiplex PCR, after which size selection and purification were performed. Sequencing of the libraries was done on an Illumina HiSeq2000 using paired-end 100 bp reads. The paper's processing steps were these. SOAPnuke was used to process the raw data, throwing out any read that contained adapters or uncalled bases, had a mean Phred below 15, or lacked an exact constant-primer or identifier match. High-quality paired reads were merged using COPE v1.2.5, and each unique nucleotide sequence was defined as a clonotype. MiTCR v1.1 was used to align the clonotypes against IMGT TRBV, TRBD and TRBJ reference segments. The analysis was restricted to V-J combinations with a frequency above 0.0001, which together covered 98% to 99.2% of the repertoires. A TCS score was defined as the ratio of F50 (clonal expansion) to E x V (chaos), with BLOSUM62-based TCRdist applied between CDR3 peptides within each V-J. Welch's t-statistics and random forest reduced 500 to 650 V-J features to roughly 13, which were used in a naive Bayes classifier (R e1071). The similarity between thyroid and blood repertoires was quantified using the Morisita-Horn index. The public reads were reprocessed in TCRdb via fastp at Q25 and MiXCR, keeping in-frame beta chains. Entries are consolidated by CDR3 protein sequence, retaining the most common genes and DNA. The V and J calls reflect TCRdb's pipeline rather than the authors' work. The table for this sample lists 750,000 to 950,000 distinct CDR3 sequences; over 35% of them were counted only once. Over 8% of the sample comes from the top ten.

This clonotype was observed many times. It has no known antigen specificity. The input lacks base qualities; no much larger clone sits a single base away. Stable Graves' hyperthyroidism was defined as no progression to ophthalmopathy during 18 months of follow-up. Hyperthyroidism patients were aged 18 to 65 years and newly diagnosed, with disease duration of less than 2 months. Any patient with an uncontrolled infection, another autoimmune disease, pregnancy or lactation was excluded. Diagnoses were based on clinical symptoms, serum thyroxine and TRAb, thyroid ultrasound and orbital computed tomography. PBMCs were separated from around 9.1 ml of fresh peripheral blood using Ficoll-Paque density gradient centrifugation. Total RNA was extracted using Trizol reagent, and RNA quality was assessed on an Agilent 2100 Bioanalyzer. Reading the germline V gene gives CDR1 SGHTA and CDR2 FQGTGA. The V and J ends are trimmed by 7 bases and 4 bases, leaving 22 bases between them. The cysteine opens and the phenylalanine closes a CDR3 of 16 amino acids. CDR3 DNA is the only sequence kept; it has 48 bases, read in frame from the first base.

Points the paper makes about the study in general: In validation, the model predicted progression to ophthalmopathy a median of about 6.5 months before onset, with approximately 70% sensitivity and almost 75% specificity. No statistical method was used to set the sample size in advance, and investigators knew the group allocation. A 13 V-J signature model separated ophthalmopathy from stable hyperthyroidism, with roughly 88% sensitivity and about 81% specificity in cross-validation and 80%/75% in testing. Most expanded thyroid clonotypes (frequency above 0.001) were also detected in blood, a finding suggesting that blood repertoires may reflect thyroid immune responses.

Sample: blood. The sequence came from a man between 18 and 29 years old with Graves' hyperthyroidism. In this chain, TRBV7-3 is recombined with TRBJ1-2; the D gene identity is not certain. In nucleotides, the sequence is TGTGCCAGCACCCGAAAGGCCGGCAGGAGACCCTATGGCTACACCTTC. Its protein is CASTRKAGRRPYGYTF. Supplemented by the reference TRBV7-3 and TRBJ1-2 proteins around the CDR3, the complete variable domain is GAGVSQTPSNKVTEKGKYVELRCDPISGHTALYWYRQSLGQGPEFLIYFQGTGAADDSGLPNDRFFAVRPEGSVSTLKIQRTERGDSAVYLCASTRKAGRRPYGYTFGSGTRLTVV.